The 23 T cell receptor beta chains below come from one sample, sequenced in a study of cytomegalovirus exposure and HLA in healthy donors. Some clones are missing from TCRdb's copy, which holds only in-frame ones; the method was immunoSEQ multiplex PCR. The sample includes tens of thousands of clones, 90% to 95% of them seen just once. The specimen sequenced was PBMCs. These receptors all come from a woman aged 18-29 years in good health and CMV-seronegative.

This sequence joins TRBV7-8 and TRBJ2-1; 10 nucleotides align to TRBD1. Per germline, CDR1 SGHVS and CDR2 FQNEAQ. V lost 0 bases, J lost 7 bases, and 9 bases stayed unmatched. This CDR3 region has 17 residues. CDR3 coding DNA: TGTGCCAGCAGCTTAGCTGCAGGACAGGGGGTATCGAATGAGCAGTTCTTC. Translated: CASSLAAGQGVSNEQFF.

The chain carries TRBV5-1 and TRBJ1-4, with 12 bases aligning to TRBD1. Germline trimming cut 4 bases from V and 7 bases from J; bases unmatched to any gene: 2. CDR3 length: 14 amino acids. Germline lookup yields CDR1 SGHRS and CDR2 YFSETQ. CDR3: CASSLGQGAEKLFF. The CDR3, as DNA: TGCGCCAGCAGCCTGGGACAGGGGGCTGAAAAACTGTTTTTT. Together with reference TRBV5-1 and TRBJ1-4, the CDR3 gives the full variable domain: KAGVTQTPRYLIKTRGQQVTLSCSPISGHRSVSWYQQTPGQGLQFLFEYFSETQRNKGNFPGRFSGRQFSNSRSEMNVSTLELGDSALYLCASSLGQGAEKLFFGSGTQLSVL.

In its sample, this clone was seen once. The CDR3 DNA reads as TGTGCCAGCAGTGAAATCCGGGGGGGACTTAGGGCGCGTATGAACACTGAAGCTTTCTTT. This encodes CASSEIRGGLRARMNTEAFF. The chain employs TRBV6-1 and TRBJ1-1, with D possibly TRBD1 on 5 matching bases. The germline V gene encodes CDR1 MNHNS and CDR2 SASEGT. The CDR3 is 20 residues long. Between the trimmed V and J ends, which lost 2 bases and 0 bases, there was a span of 25 bases.

This sequence joins TRBV2 and TRBJ2-7, with 12 bases fitting TRBD2. The CDR3 runs 17 residues. The junction had 12 bases not matched to a gene; V was cut back by 2 bases and J by 7 bases. Germline CDR1 is SNHLY and CDR2 is FYNNEI. The CDR3 is CASSEPQPSGRALEQYF. Here the CDR3 DNA reads TGTGCCAGCAGTGAACCGCAACCTAGCGGGAGGGCCTTAGAGCAGTACTTC.

V gene TRBV5-5 combines with J gene TRBJ1-2, with 9 positions matching TRBD1. The germline V gene encodes CDR1 SGHKS and CDR2 YYEKEE (reference sequence). V gave up 1 base and J gave up 1 base; unmatched junction bases: 5. This CDR3 has 16 amino acids. CDR3 bases: TGTGCCAGCAGCTTGCTCGGGACAGGGTATAACTATGGCTACACCTTC. It translates to CASSLLGTGYNYGYTF.

This rearrangement joins TRBV6-5 to TRBJ2-1; the D gene is possibly TRBD1 (6 bases). The germline V and J ends were trimmed by 0 bases and 7 bases, with 16 bases remaining between them. The germline V gene encodes CDR1 MNHEY and CDR2 SVGAGI. The CDR3 has 16 residues. CDR3 bases: TGTGCCAGCAGTTACTCGACAGGCCGTGGGGCAAATGAGCAGTTCTTC. Its protein is CASSYSTGRGANEQFF.

The J gene is TRBJ2-3, the V gene TRBV23-1; 12 nucleotides line up with TRBD2. TRBV23-1 is known as an ORF, though its function is uncertain. The V gene end was trimmed by 2 bases and the J gene end by 4 bases; junction bases not matched to a gene: 13. The CDR3 covers 19 residues. The CDR3 nucleotides are TGCGCCAGCAGTCAAGGTTTAGCTAGCGGGGGGGCGTGGGCAGATACGCAGTATTTT. Its translation is CASSQGLASGGAWADTQYF.

This chain joins TRBV9 and TRBJ2-2; TRBD1 matches at 8 bases. Germline values: CDR1 SGDLS, CDR2 YYNGEE. CDR3 length: 16 residues. The J segment lost 2 bases and the V segment lost 2 bases, leaving 5 bases of the junction unmatched. The CDR3 region is CASSVAGTGNTGELFF. The DNA for the CDR3 is TGTGCCAGCAGCGTGGCCGGGACAGGAAACACCGGGGAGCTGTTTTTT.

As concerns this clone: One end of the junction fails to match germline, which may point to a read error. The J gene is TRBJ1-3, the V gene TRBV7-9, with 11 bases lining up with TRBD1. Per germline, CDR1 SEHNR and CDR2 FQNEAQ (reference sequence). The CDR3 totals 13 residues. The CDR3 nucleotides read TGCGCCGGACAGGGGGCTTCTGGAAACACCATATATTTT. The encoded protein is CAGQGASGNTIYF.

The genes are TRBV7-2 and TRBJ1-1; no clear D. The CDR3 runs to 17 residues. V lost 5 bases and J 0 bases, leaving 19 bases between the germline ends. Germline CDR1 SGHTA, CDR2 FQGNSA. For the CDR3, the DNA is TGTGCCAGCAGCCCTCGGGATCTCGGGGATATGAACACTGAAGCTTTCTTT. It codes for CASSPRDLGDMNTEAFF. The full variable domain, rest sourced from reference TRBV7-2 and TRBJ1-1, is GAGVSQSPSNKVTEKGKDVELRCDPISGHTALYWYRQSLGQGLEFLIYFQGNSAPDKSGLPSDRFSAERTGGSVSTLTIQRTQQEDSAVYLCASSPRDLGDMNTEAFFGQGTRLTVV.

The genes are TRBV4-1 and TRBJ2-7; weak D call: TRBD1 (5 bases). V was clipped by 0 bases and J by 10 bases, with 10 bases between them. The CDR3 spans 12 residues. Looked up from germline, CDR1 is MGHRA and CDR2 is YSYEKL. CDR3 loop: CASSQEGQGQYF. The CDR3 region has the DNA TGCGCCAGCAGCCAAGAAGGCCAGGGTCAGTACTTC.

The V and J genes are TRBV19 and TRBJ2-5; possible D gene TRBD1, 7 bases. The CDR3 consists of 18 residues. V was trimmed by 1 base and J by 2 bases, leaving 20 bases between them. Germline V gene sequence: CDR1 LNHDA, CDR2 SQIVND (reference sequence). CDR3 in DNA: TGTGCCAGTAGTATAGCTATACAGGGGACGCGGGAACAAGAGACCCAGTACTTC. This sequence encodes CASSIAIQGTREQETQYF.

This clone was found a few times. The chain has TRBV6-5 and TRBJ2-7, with 8 bases that match TRBD1. The V and J ends lost 6 bases and 4 bases, in that order; junction bases with no gene match: 11. This CDR3 is 15 amino acids long. Germline-derived CDR1 and CDR2 are MNHEY and SVGAGI. The CDR3 region is CASRPSGTGVYEQYF. The CDR3 DNA reads TGTGCCAGCAGACCCTCCGGGACAGGAGTATACGAGCAGTACTTC.

V is TRBV6-5 and J is TRBJ1-1; D is uncertain. This CDR3 spans 14 amino acids. Trimming removed 6 bases from V and 0 bases from J, with 11 bases in between. From germline, CDR1 is MNHEY and CDR2 SVGAGI. The CDR3 bases are TGTGCCAGCAGGCTACAGACTATGAACACTGAAGCTTTCTTT. This gives the protein CASRLQTMNTEAFF.

In its sample, this clone was seen once. V is TRBV28 and J is TRBJ1-2; 7 bases fit TRBD1. The CDR3 length is 13 residues. V was pared by 6 bases and J by 7 bases, with 8 bases of the junction left unmatched. Germline assignment: CDR1 MDHEN and CDR2 SYDVKM. The CDR3 region is CASSSGQVFGYTF. CDR3 coding DNA: TGTGCCAGCAGCTCCGGACAGGTTTTTGGCTACACCTTC.

The rearrangement joins TRBV30 to TRBJ2-7; 9 positions agree with TRBD1. Germline V gene lookup returns CDR1 GTSNPN and CDR2 SVGIG (reference sequence). This CDR3 contains 13 residues. The V and J ends lost 2 bases and 5 bases, in that order; junction bases with no gene match: 4. The CDR3 DNA sequence: TGTGCCTGGAGTCCCGGGACAGGGAACGAGCAGTACTTC. This translates into CAWSPGTGNEQYF.

Note on this clone: Other DNA sequences in this specimen translate into the identical CDR3. This chain joins TRBV6-1 and TRBJ2-2, with unresolved D. V lost 2 bases, J lost 5 bases, and 6 bases lay in between. Germline V gene lookup returns CDR1 MNHNS and CDR2 SASEGT. There are 13 residues in the CDR3. CDR3 amino acids: CASSERETGELFF. The CDR3 DNA reads TGTGCCAGCAGTGAACGCGAGACCGGGGAGCTGTTTTTT.

The chain links TRBV27 to TRBJ2-2; the D gene is possibly TRBD1 (6 bases). This CDR3 region has 16 residues. Germline values: CDR1 MNHEY, CDR2 SMNVEV (reference sequence). V was clipped by 5 bases and J by 2 bases, with 15 bases between them. The CDR3, as DNA: TGTGCCAGCAGTCAACAGGGAATACCAAACACCGGGGAGCTGTTTTTT. Translated, it gives CASSQQGIPNTGELFF.

The gene calls are TRBV7-9 and TRBJ1-5; 7 bases match TRBD1. Germline lookup yields CDR1 SEHNR and CDR2 FQNEAQ (reference sequence). V lost 3 bases to trimming and J lost 11 bases; unmatched junction nucleotides: 4. The CDR3 is made up of 12 amino acids. CDR3: CASSLGTEAQHF. The CDR3 nucleotides read TGTGCCAGCAGCTTGGGGACAGAAGCCCAGCATTTT.

V and J are TRBV18 and TRBJ1-1; tentatively, D is TRBD1 (5 bases). The CDR3 is 15 amino acids. Trimming shortened V by 4 bases and J by 0 bases, and 12 bases separated the two germline ends. Germline V gene sequence: CDR1 KGHSH, CDR2 LQKENI. In nucleotides, the CDR3 is TGTGCCAGCTCACTTCAGGGATCCGTGAACACTGAAGCTTTCTTT. It yields the protein CASSLQGSVNTEAFF.

The rearrangement joins TRBV5-1 to TRBJ2-3; 8 bases are shared with TRBD1. In germline, CDR1 is SGHRS, CDR2 YFSETQ. The CDR3 is 15 residues long. V dropped 4 bases and J dropped 8; count of bases not matched to a gene: 12. The CDR3 spells CASSGGTGGVGTQYF. Here the CDR3 DNA reads TGCGCCAGCAGCGGTGGGACAGGAGGGGTAGGTACGCAGTATTTT.

This clone was recorded a few times. The rearrangement joins TRBV19 to TRBJ2-3, with 7 bases aligning to TRBD2. Germline CDR1 and CDR2: LNHDA and SQIVND (reference sequence). J lost 0 bases, V lost 10 bases, and 4 bases had no gene match. The CDR3 is 13 amino acids. The CDR3 loop reads CAIRDYSTDTQYF. Here the CDR3 DNA reads TGTGCCATCCGGGACTATAGCACAGATACGCAGTATTTT.

The chain has TRBV10-3 and TRBJ1-1, with D hard to call. Trimming pared 1 base from V and 0 bases from J, leaving 6 bases between. The CDR3 length is 14 residues. CDR1 is ENHRY and CDR2 is SYGVKD in the germline V gene. The CDR3 is CAISEFGVNTEAFF. The CDR3 DNA sequence: TGTGCCATCAGTGAGTTCGGTGTGAACACTGAAGCTTTCTTT.